This T cell receptor beta chain was observed in a study of blood T cell repertoires in COVID-19. Looking at the study overall: Sites in the United States, Italy and Spain provided acute and convalescent COVID-19 samples. T cells, B-cell-depleted T cells, or PBMCs supplied cDNA or gDNA.

In the authors' methods: Cell counts per sample came from amplifying reference gene primers. Assay: immunoSEQ multiplex PCR; the TCRdb copy retains only in-frame clones and omits some. V, J and clone size are taken as reported in that table, and D and trimming were inferred from the DNA itself. Of some 71,000 clones in the sample, approximately 90% were seen once. The CDR3 has 13 residues. Germline trimming cut 6 bases from V and 12 bases from J; bases unmatched to any gene: 7. The germline V gene encodes CDR1 MNHEY and CDR2 SVGAGI. Only one count was recorded for this clone. What was sequenced was peripheral blood. The chain uses TRBV6-5 and TRBJ1-6; 8 nucleotides match TRBD1. This receptor was obtained from a woman aged 18-29 years with acute or convalescent COVID-19. CDR3 amino acids: CASSRQGSGPLHF. CDR3 DNA: TGTGCCAGCAGCCGACAGGGGTCGGGACCCCTCCACTTT.